The 8 T cell receptor beta chains below all came from one sample that was sequenced in a study of blood T cell repertoires in COVID-19. Data came from immunoSEQ multiplex PCR; TCRdb stores just in-frame clones and leaves some out. The sample contains 150,000 to 200,000 clones, around 86% of which appear only once. The specimen sequenced was peripheral blood. The receptors derive from a man aged 70-80 years with acute or convalescent COVID-19.

The genes are TRBV28 and TRBJ1-4; the D is unclear. CDR3 length: 13 amino acids. Trimming pared 7 bases from V and 5 bases from J, leaving 11 bases between. Germline V gene sequence: CDR1 MDHEN, CDR2 SYDVKM. Here the CDR3 DNA reads TGTGCCAGCATAGCGACCCTAAATGAAAAACTGTTTTTT. Its translation: CASIATLNEKLFF.

This rearrangement joins TRBV27 to TRBJ1-2; 8 bases map to TRBD1. Trimming took 6 bases from V and 4 from J; bases not matched to a gene: 16. The germline V gene encodes CDR1 MNHEY and CDR2 SMNVEV (reference sequence). CDR3 length equals 17 residues. This CDR3 is CASRLSPTGAEGYGYTF. CDR3 DNA sequence: TGTGCCAGCAGACTATCACCGACAGGGGCCGAGGGCTATGGCTACACCTTC.

V usage is TRBV14 and J usage is TRBJ1-2; 10 nucleotides agree with TRBD1. The CDR3 consists of 16 residues. V shed 1 base, J shed 4 bases, and the junction held 6 bases outside the gene matches. Germline CDR1 SGHDN, CDR2 FVKESK. CDR3 sequence reads: CASSQVGQGTVYGYTF. The CDR3 DNA reads as TGTGCCAGCAGCCAAGTGGGACAGGGGACGGTCTATGGCTACACCTTC.

J is TRBJ1-1 and V is TRBV7-3; D possibly corresponds to TRBD1 (5 bases). Trimming took 8 bases from V and 5 from J, leaving 15 bases between them. From germline, CDR1 is SGHTA and CDR2 FQGTGA. This CDR3 is built from 13 residues. DNA of the CDR3: TGTGCCAGCCTGGGGGGTGGATCGACTGAAGCTTTCTTT. It is translated as CASLGGGSTEAFF.

The chain links TRBV28 to TRBJ2-2, with 9 nucleotides matching TRBD2. Germline CDR1 is MDHEN and CDR2 is SYDVKM. The CDR3 is 16 residues long. Trimming removed 1 base from V and 4 bases from J; junction bases left unmatched: 4. For the CDR3, the DNA is TGTGCCAGCAGTTTATTCCCAGCGGGAGGCACCGGGGAGCTGTTTTTT. Its protein is CASSLFPAGGTGELFF.

J is TRBJ2-5 and V is TRBV7-2; TRBD2 matches 14 bases. The germline gives CDR1 SGHTA, CDR2 FQGNSA. The CDR3 covers 16 residues. V lost 3 bases to trimming and J lost 5 bases; unmatched junction nucleotides: 5. The CDR3 is CASSFGLAGGWETQYF. CDR3 nucleotides: TGTGCCAGCAGCTTTGGACTAGCGGGGGGATGGGAGACCCAGTACTTC.

J is TRBJ2-3 and V is TRBV4-3; TRBD1 is a possible D gene (6 bases). Germline V lookup: CDR1 LGHNA, CDR2 YSLEER. Deletions cut 0 bases from V and 2 bases from J, with 12 bases between. The CDR3 runs 16 residues. The DNA of the CDR3 is TGCGCCAGCAGCCAAGAGATGGGACACCCCACAGATACGCAGTATTTT. This encodes CASSQEMGHPTDTQYF.

The CDR3 sequence: CASSGWDLGNRAGEGNEQFF. The CDR3, as DNA: TGTGCCAGTAGTGGATGGGACCTTGGAAATCGAGCGGGAGAAGGGAATGAGCAGTTCTTC. This chain connects TRBV19 to TRBJ2-1; 8 bases map to TRBD2. Looked up from germline, CDR1 is LNHDA and CDR2 is SQIVND (reference sequence). There are 20 residues in the CDR3. J was trimmed by 7 bases and V by 5 bases; bases with no gene match: 25.